The rows below give T cell receptor beta chains drawn from one sample of a study of somatic mutations in cytotoxic T cells in rheumatoid arthritis. Data came from immunoSEQ multiplex PCR; TCRdb stores just in-frame clones and leaves some out. The sample carries about 12,000 clones, roughly four fifths recorded once. Sequencing input: CD8+ T cells sorted from blood. The receptors derive from a woman aged 55 to 70 in good health. Each CDR3 is given with its conserved first and last residue. A D gene is named only where the DNA matches it firmly. Only part of the rows carry a size: once, few, many, or a class if the clone is expanded.

d_call	v_call	j_call	clone_size	cdr3_nt	cdr3_aa
TRBD2	TRBV7-9	TRBJ2-3	-	TGTGCCAGCAGCTTAGTAGCGGGGAGCACAGATACGCAGTATTTT	CASSLVAGSTDTQYF
-	TRBV6-5	TRBJ1-5	-	TGTGCCAGCAGTACCAGGTATAGCAATCAGCCCCAGCATTTT	CASSTRYSNQPQHF
TRBD1	TRBV6-5	TRBJ2-1	-	TGTGCCAGCAGCCAGGGGGCCTACAATGAGCAGTTCTTC	CASSQGAYNEQFF
TRBD1	TRBV7-9	TRBJ1-2	-	TGTGCCAGCAGCTTCTTTGACTCCACAGGGGATGGCTACACCTTC	CASSFFDSTGDGYTF
TRBD2	TRBV18	TRBJ2-3	-	TGTGCCAGCTCACCGAATCCCGGGGGGGCTGGTAGCACAGATACGCAGTATTTT	CASSPNPGGAGSTDTQYF
-	TRBV11-2	TRBJ1-4	-	TGTGCCAGCAGCTTAGGGGTAGGGGGAATGATTGAAAAACTGTTTTTT	CASSLGVGGMIEKLFF
TRBD1	TRBV6-5	TRBJ2-1	-	TGTGCCAGCAGTCCCTCCGGACAGGGTGGCGATGAGCAGTTCTTC	CASSPSGQGGDEQFF
TRBD2	TRBV9	TRBJ2-3	-	TGTGCCAGCAGCGTAGTTGGGGGGGGGACAGATACGCAGTATTTT	CASSVVGGGTDTQYF
-	TRBV6-5	TRBJ2-7	-	TGTGCCAGCGAGGGAGTCGGATCGGGCGAGCAGTACTTC	CASEGVGSGEQYF
-	TRBV6-4	TRBJ1-6	once	TGTGCCAGCAGCGAGACGGACTACAATTCACCCCTCCACTTT	CASSETDYNSPLHF
-	TRBV4-1	TRBJ2-5	-	TGCGCCAGCAGCTGGTGGGGGGGGCAAGAAGGAGAGACCCAGTACTTC	CASSWWGGQEGETQYF
-	TRBV23-1	TRBJ1-2	-	TGCGCCAGCAGTCAATCCGGGGGGCTAAAGGGCTACACCTTC	CASSQSGGLKGYTF
-	TRBV19	TRBJ2-1	-	TGTGCCAGTAGGGAACGGGGTAACAATGAGCAGTTCTTC	CASRERGNNEQFF
TRBD2	TRBV7-9	TRBJ2-2	-	TGTGCCAGCAGCTCAGCGGCGGGGGGGCCCGGGGAGCTGTTTTTT	CASSSAAGGPGELFF
-	TRBV6-5	TRBJ2-3	-	TGTGCCAGCAGTTACGGGGGGGCCCGTGATACGCAGTATTTT	CASSYGGARDTQYF
-	TRBV28	TRBJ2-3	once	TGTGCCAGCAGCCGCGGGGGCCCAAGCACAGATACGCAGTATTTT	CASSRGGPSTDTQYF
TRBD2	TRBV7-3	TRBJ2-1	once	TGTGCCAGCAGACAGCCCGGGACTAGCGGGGGGGCCGAAAGCCTCTCCTACAATGAGCAGTTCTTC	CASRQPGTSGGAESLSYNEQFF
-	TRBV5-1	TRBJ2-1	once	TGCGCCAGCAGGGGGCGATCCTACGACAATGAGCAGTTCTTC	CASRGRSYDNEQFF
-	TRBV6-1	TRBJ2-3	few	TGTGCCAGCAGTGAAGCTCTCGCGGGACGGAGCACAGATACGCAGTATTTT	CASSEALAGRSTDTQYF
TRBD1	TRBV11-2	TRBJ1-1	-	TGTGCCAGCAGCGTTGTCGCAGGGGGCTACACTGAAGCTTTCTTT	CASSVVAGGYTEAFF
TRBD2	TRBV7-9	TRBJ2-3	-	TGTGCCAGCAGAGCTAGCGGGATTAGCACAGATACGCAGTATTTT	CASRASGISTDTQYF
TRBD1	TRBV2	TRBJ1-1	-	TGTGCCAGCAGTGTTTCGGGGACAGGGAGCGGAAACACTGAAGCTTTCTTT	CASSVSGTGSGNTEAFF
-	TRBV7-9	TRBJ2-5	-	TGTGCCAGCAGACAGGGCCCAGAAGAGACCCAGTACTTC	CASRQGPEETQYF
TRBD2	TRBV2	TRBJ2-1	-	TGTGCCAGCAGTTTCTTGGGACTAGCGGTCTTC	CASSFLGLAVF
-	TRBV19	TRBJ1-6	-	TGTGCCAGTAGTATAGAAGAGTGGGGGGTCTATAATTCACCCCTCCACTTT	CASSIEEWGVYNSPLHF
TRBD1	TRBV6-5	TRBJ1-2	-	TGTGCCAGCAGTCAACCGGGACAGGGTCACTATGGCTACACCTTC	CASSQPGQGHYGYTF
-	TRBV20-1	TRBJ1-2	once	TGCAGTGCTAGAAACGGCTATGGCTACACCTTC	CSARNGYGYTF
TRBD2	TRBV13	TRBJ2-3	-	TGTGCCAGCAGCCTCGGGGCTAGCGGGGGAGGCACAGATACGCAGTATTTT	CASSLGASGGGTDTQYF
TRBD2	TRBV28	TRBJ2-2	-	TGTGCCAGCAGTCCGTCGACTAGCTTTAACGGGGAGCTGTTTTTT	CASSPSTSFNGELFF
TRBD2	TRBV7-2	TRBJ2-5	-	TGTGCCAGCAGCTTCCGGGGGAGCGGGGTAGAGACCCAGTACTTC	CASSFRGSGVETQYF
-	TRBV2	TRBJ1-4	once	TGTGCCAGCAGTCCACACACAGCAACTAATGAAAAACTGTTTTTT	CASSPHTATNEKLFF
-	TRBV6-5	TRBJ1-1	-	TGTGCCACCCTGCGGGGGGATGGAACTGAAGCTTTCTTT	CATLRGDGTEAFF
TRBD1	TRBV6-5	TRBJ2-5	-	TGTGCCAGCAGCCCAGGGGGAGCTCAGACCCAGTACTTC	CASSPGGAQTQYF
-	TRBV7-9	TRBJ1-3	-	TGTGCCAGCACCCAGGGCTCTGGAAACACCATATATTTT	CASTQGSGNTIYF
-	TRBV2	TRBJ1-1	-	TGTGCCAGCAGCATGGCTCTGTTGAACACTGAAGCTTTCTTT	CASSMALLNTEAFF
TRBD1	TRBV7-8	TRBJ2-1	once	TGTGCCAGCAGCTTAGGTACAGGGGTACGTTTCTATGAGCAGTTCTTC	CASSLGTGVRFYEQFF